This T cell receptor beta chain was profiled in a study of breast tumors, draining lymph nodes, adjacent tissues. Study results and caveats: Tumor T cell lymph node origin was a supported hypothesis, not proven. Findings are consistent with lymph node origin and intratumoral expansion of most tumor T cells. Tumor and nontumor repertoires were significantly more similar in luminal-like than in basal-like breast cancer.

This clonotype was found many times. The antigen remains undetermined. Samples came from axillary lymph nodes draining the breast cancer. From the multiplex PCR reads, TCRdb called clonotypes with MiXCR, one entry per CDR3 protein. In the table there are about 200,000 distinct CDR3 sequences, roughly 31% of which are singletons. The CDR3 spans 14 residues. The V end lost 8 bases, the J end lost 9 bases, and 20 bases lay between the germline ends. CDR1 is SEHNR, CDR2 FQNEAQ, per germline (reference sequence). The TCR comes from a female donor with breast cancer. Some clones in this sample may be carry-over from other donors' samples. The sample was axillary lymph node tissue. The V gene is TRBV7-9, the J gene TRBJ2-1; tentatively, D is TRBD2 (7 bases). The CDR3 nucleotides read TGTGCCAGCTACCCGGGCGGGGGCCCAGTTGAGCAGTTCTTC. This codes for CASYPGGGPVEQFF.